The 10 T cell receptor beta chains given below trace back to one sample, sequenced in a study of blood T cells in healthy people across ages. A J-beta primer mix and a sample-barcoded 5' primer were used in a second PCR of about 7 to 12 cycles. TCRdb re-called the 5' RACE reads with MiXCR, one entry per CDR3 protein. The profile shows 910,000 or so distinct CDR3 sequences, roughly half of them singletons. The material sequenced was blood. The receptors were gathered from a woman aged 55-69 years in good health.

The sample holds a few counts of this clonotype. The chain has TRBV24-1 and TRBJ2-7; D is uncertain. Germline CDR1 and CDR2: KGHDR and SFDVKD. The CDR3 has 13 amino acids. Trimming cost V 2 bases and J 6 bases, with 10 bases left between them. The CDR3 DNA is TGTGCCACCAGTGATTCGAGAGGACCCGAGCAGTACTTC. This translates into CATSDSRGPEQYF.

This chain connects TRBV14 to TRBJ1-2, with unresolved D. CDR1 is SGHDN and CDR2 is FVKESK in the germline V gene. V shed 0 bases and J shed 4 bases, with 18 bases lying between them. This CDR3 has 17 amino acids. The CDR3 coding sequence is TGTGCCAGCAGCCAAGATCAGAGGGCCGGGTTCTCCTATGGCTACACCTTC. This sequence encodes CASSQDQRAGFSYGYTF.

In this sample, this clonotype turned up a few times. CDR3 loop: CASSRHPQWGYTF. CDR3 coding DNA: TGTGCCAGCAGTCGACACCCTCAGTGGGGCTACACCTTC. The chain employs TRBV27 and TRBJ1-2; D gene ambiguous. The CDR3 has 13 amino acids. Germline values: CDR1 MNHEY, CDR2 SMNVEV (reference sequence). Trimming pared 5 bases from V and 8 bases from J, leaving 15 bases between.

This clonotype has ten or more counts. The chain uses TRBV29-1 and TRBJ2-7; unclear D gene. Trimming removed 6 bases at V and 0 bases at J, with 9 bases between. The CDR3 consists of 12 residues. CDR1 SQVTM and CDR2 ANQGSEA come from the germline V gene. The CDR3 DNA follows: TGCAGCGTACGGGCAGCCTCCTACGAGCAGTACTTC. This translates into CSVRAASYEQYF.

The V gene is TRBV27, the J gene TRBJ2-1; D remains ambiguous. The last part of the DNA fits TRBJ2-7 better; the J call may be wrong. CDR1 and CDR2 from the germline V gene are MNHEY and SMNVEV (reference sequence). The CDR3 totals 15 residues. The CDR3 DNA is TGTGCCAGCACCGTCCGAGGAGTCTCCTACAATGAGCAGTACTTC. Translation gives CASTVRGVSYNEQYF.

The chain employs TRBV28 and TRBJ2-1; maybe TRBD2 (6 bases). Germline V lookup: CDR1 MDHEN, CDR2 SYDVKM. CDR3 length equals 14 residues. Deletions cut 9 bases from V and 5 bases from J, with 17 bases between. DNA for the CDR3: TGTGCCAGTAGAGGGGTACGGGAGAACAATGAGCAGTTCTTC. This sequence encodes CASRGVRENNEQFF.

This chain links TRBV6-2 or TRBV6-3 with TRBJ2-3; TRBD2 agrees at 7 bases. With 2 bases clipped from V and 2 bases from J, the junction kept 7 bases outside the gene matches. CDR1 and CDR2 (germline): MNHEY, SVGEGT. This CDR3 spans 16 amino acids. The CDR3 here is CASSYPMREFTDTQYF. The CDR3 nucleotides are TGTGCCAGCAGTTACCCTATGCGGGAGTTCACAGATACGCAGTATTTT.

This chain connects TRBV3-1 to TRBJ2-7; the D gene is possibly TRBD1 (6 bases). With the DNA end fitting TRBJ2-5 better, the J assignment may be wrong. In germline, CDR1 is LGHDT, CDR2 YNNKEL (reference sequence). This CDR3 contains 16 residues. Here the CDR3 reads CASSQDFGGSGETQYF. The CDR3 DNA reads as TGTGCCAGCAGCCAAGATTTTGGGGGCAGTGGGGAGACCCAGTACTTC.

This clonotype was detected once. The rearrangement uses TRBV7-9 and TRBJ2-7, with TRBD1 as a possible D gene (6 bases). From germline, CDR1 is SEHNR and CDR2 FQNEAQ (reference sequence). The CDR3 runs 12 residues. Trimming took 5 bases from V and 9 from J, leaving 14 bases between them. For the CDR3, the DNA is TGTGCCAGCAGCCAAATAGTAGGGGGGCAGTACTTC. Protein: CASSQIVGGQYF.

The rearrangement links TRBV5-5 to TRBJ2-5; D unresolved. V lost 3 bases, J lost 10 bases, and 22 bases lay in between. Germline lookup yields CDR1 SGHKS and CDR2 YYEKEE (reference sequence). CDR3 size: 15 residues. The CDR3 DNA is TGTGCCAGCAGCTCTGGGCAGACCTTCCCAGGTGTCCAGTACTTC. This codes for CASSSGQTFPGVQYF.